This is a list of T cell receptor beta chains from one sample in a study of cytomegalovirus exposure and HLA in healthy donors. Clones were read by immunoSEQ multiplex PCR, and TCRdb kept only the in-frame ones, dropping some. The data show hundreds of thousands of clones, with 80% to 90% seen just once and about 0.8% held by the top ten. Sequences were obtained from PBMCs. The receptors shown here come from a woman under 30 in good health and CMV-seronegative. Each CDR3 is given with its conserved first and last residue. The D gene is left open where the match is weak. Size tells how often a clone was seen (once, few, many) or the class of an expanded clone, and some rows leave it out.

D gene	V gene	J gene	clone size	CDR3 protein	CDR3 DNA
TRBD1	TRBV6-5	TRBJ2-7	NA	CASRGTVLYEQYF	TGTGCCAGCAGGGGGACAGTTCTGTACGAGCAGTACTTC
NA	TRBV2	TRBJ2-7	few	CARGGGGGEQYF	TGTGCCAGAGGCGGGGGCGGCGGCGAGCAGTACTTC
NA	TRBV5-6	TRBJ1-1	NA	CASSLEGRGTEAFF	TGTGCCAGCAGCCTGGAGGGGAGGGGCACTGAAGCTTTCTTT
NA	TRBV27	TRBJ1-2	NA	CASRLDGTNYGYTF	TGTGCCAGCAGGCTAGACGGGACTAACTATGGCTACACCTTC
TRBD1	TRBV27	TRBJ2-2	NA	CASIRTGGMSGELFF	TGTGCCAGCATCCGAACAGGGGGTATGTCCGGGGAGCTGTTTTTT
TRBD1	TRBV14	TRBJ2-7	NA	CASSQLKGQGGYEQYF	TGTGCCAGCAGCCAGCTTAAGGGACAGGGGGGCTACGAGCAGTACTTC
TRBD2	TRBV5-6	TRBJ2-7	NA	CASSRRLAGALYEQYF	TGTGCCAGCAGCCGCCGACTAGCGGGAGCATTGTATGAGCAGTACTTC
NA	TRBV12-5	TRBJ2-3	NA	CASSAESDTQYF	TGTGCTAGTAGTGCGGAGAGCGATACGCAGTATTTT
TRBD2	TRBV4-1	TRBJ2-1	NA	CASSQIAGDYNEQFF	TGCGCCAGCAGCCAAATAGCGGGGGACTACAATGAGCAGTTCTTC
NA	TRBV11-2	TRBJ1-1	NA	CASSRVGTEAFF	TGTGCCAGTTCCAGGGTTGGCACTGAAGCTTTCTTT
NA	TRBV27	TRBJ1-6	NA	CASQSGQSNSPLHF	TGTGCCAGCCAATCAGGACAGTCCAATTCACCCCTCCACTTT
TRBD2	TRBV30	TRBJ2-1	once	CAWRSPRSGSLKNEQFF	TGTGCCTGGCGTAGCCCACGCAGCGGGAGTCTCAAAAATGAGCAGTTCTTC
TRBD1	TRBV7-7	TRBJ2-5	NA	CASSSTGLETQYF	TGTGCCAGCAGCTCGACAGGGCTGGAGACCCAGTACTTC
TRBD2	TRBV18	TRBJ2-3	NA	CASSLTAGGRDTQYF	TGTGCCAGCTCACTCACCGCGGGGGGGCGAGATACGCAGTATTTT
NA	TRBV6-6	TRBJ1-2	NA	CASSYSILTGSAF	TGTGCCAGCAGTTACTCGATACTGACGGGATCGGCCTTC
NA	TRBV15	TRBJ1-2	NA	CATSRARGNYGYTF	TGTGCCACCAGCAGAGCAAGGGGCAACTATGGCTACACCTTC
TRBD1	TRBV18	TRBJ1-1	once	CASSWDWGQEAFF	TGTGCCAGCTCCTGGGACTGGGGACAGGAAGCTTTCTTT
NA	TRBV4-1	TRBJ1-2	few	CASSQGGGYTF	TGCGCCAGCAGCCAAGGCGGCGGCTACACCTTC
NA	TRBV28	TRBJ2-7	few	CASSLSGYEQYF	TGTGCCAGCAGTTTATCGGGGTACGAGCAGTACTTC
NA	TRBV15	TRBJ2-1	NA	CATSRDRGLSSYNEQFF	TGTGCCACCAGCAGAGATCGAGGTCTTAGCTCCTACAATGAGCAGTTCTTC
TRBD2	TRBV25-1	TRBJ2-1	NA	CASSAPWAGGIDEQFF	TGTGCCAGCAGTGCCCCGTGGGCGGGGGGGATCGATGAGCAGTTCTTC
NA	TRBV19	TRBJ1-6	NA	CASSPLRRDSPLHF	TGTGCCAGTAGTCCCCTTCGGAGGGATTCACCCCTCCACTTT
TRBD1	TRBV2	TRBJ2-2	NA	CASRSRDRGFTGELFF	TGTGCCAGCAGGAGCCGGGACAGGGGTTTCACCGGGGAGCTGTTTTTT
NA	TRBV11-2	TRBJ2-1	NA	CASSLVAYNEQFF	TGTGCCAGCAGCTTAGTCGCCTACAATGAGCAGTTCTTC
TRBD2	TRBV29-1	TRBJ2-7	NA	CSVGGTYEQYF	TGCAGCGTGGGGGGGACCTACGAGCAGTACTTC
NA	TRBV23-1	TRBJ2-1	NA	CASSQNPDSLGFREQFF	TGCGCCAGCAGTCAAAACCCGGACAGTCTAGGGTTTCGTGAGCAGTTCTTC
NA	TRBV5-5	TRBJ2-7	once	CASSLAPPGEQYF	TGTGCCAGCAGCTTGGCCCCCCCCGGCGAGCAGTACTTC
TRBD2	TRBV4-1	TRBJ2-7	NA	CASSQLRGVEYEQYF	TGCGCCAGCAGCCAACTTCGGGGGGTTGAGTACGAGCAGTACTTC
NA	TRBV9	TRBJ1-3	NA	CASSVGGGTIYF	TGTGCCAGCAGCGTAGGAGGAGGCACCATATATTTT
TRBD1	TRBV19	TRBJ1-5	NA	CASDPTRTGISNQPQHF	TGTGCCAGCGACCCGACGCGGACAGGGATAAGCAATCAGCCCCAGCATTTT
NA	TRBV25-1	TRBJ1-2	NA	CASSSTGANYGYTF	TGTGCCAGCAGCTCGACGGGAGCTAACTATGGCTACACCTTC